This passage covers 29 T cell receptor beta chains from one sample sequenced in a study of neurological immune-mediated disorders. Time point here: technical triplicate 1. TCRdb reanalysed the 5' RACE reads using MiXCR and keeps one entry per CDR3 protein. Of about 24,000 distinct CDR3 sequences listed, around 13% were seen once; the top ten hold around 5%. The sample comprised CD4+ T cells from blood. Receptors were obtained from a female donor with HTLV-1-associated myelopathy (HAM/TSP).

This clonotype was found many times. The chain joins TRBV12-3 or TRBV12-4 to TRBJ2-2, with 9 bases matching TRBD2. After removal of 8 bases from V and 8 bases from J, the junction contained 12 bases not matched to a gene. This CDR3 has 15 amino acids. CDR3 DNA: TGTGCCAGCCGTGTAGCGGGGGTTATAGGTGGGGAGCTGTTTTTT. This gives the protein CASRVAGVIGGELFF.

The chain joins TRBV20-1 to TRBJ1-4; D is unresolved. CDR1 DFQATT and CDR2 SNEGSKA come from the germline V gene (reference sequence). V lost 0 bases and J 5 bases, leaving 10 bases between the germline ends. CDR3 size: 14 residues. The CDR3 region has the DNA TGCAGTGCTAGAGATGACGGATCAAATGAAAAACTGTTTTTT. Translating it yields CSARDDGSNEKLFF.

This clonotype was observed at least ten times. The chain couples TRBV6-5 to TRBJ1-2, with TRBD1 as a possible D gene (5 bases). This CDR3 comprises 12 residues. Germline CDR1 reads MNHEY; CDR2 reads SVGAGI. The germline V and J ends were trimmed by 6 bases and 5 bases, with 10 bases remaining between them. For the CDR3, the DNA is TGTGCCAGCAGCGGGACGTCATATGGCTACACCTTC. It codes for CASSGTSYGYTF.

This clonotype was seen at least ten times. The chain joins TRBV4-2 to TRBJ2-1, with D possibly being TRBD1 or TRBD2 (5 bases each). The length of the CDR3 is 15 residues. V was pared by 0 bases and J by 9 bases, with 15 bases between. The V gene's germline CDR1 is LGHNA and CDR2 YNFKEQ. CDR3 region: CASSQDRDPKVEQFF. The CDR3 bases are TGTGCCAGCAGCCAAGACCGGGACCCCAAGGTTGAGCAGTTCTTC.

This clonotype came up many times. J is TRBJ1-4 and V is TRBV9, with 7 bases fitting TRBD1. Germline V lookup: CDR1 SGDLS, CDR2 YYNGEE. V shed 0 bases, J shed 7 bases, and the junction held 3 bases outside the gene matches. This CDR3 has 14 amino acids. The CDR3 coding sequence is TGTGCCAGCAGCGTAGGAGGGGGCTCTGAAAAACTGTTTTTT. Translation: CASSVGGGSEKLFF. Based on the CDR3 plus reference TRBV9 and TRBJ1-4, the full variable domain is DSGVTQTPKHLITATGQRVTLRCSPRSGDLSVYWYQQSLDQGLQFLIQYYNGEERAKGNILERFSAQQFPDLHSELNLSSLELGDSALYFCASSVGGGSEKLFFGSGTQLSVL.

This clonotype has at least ten counts. The V gene is TRBV7-3, the J gene TRBJ2-3; 9 bases are a match to TRBD1. Trimming cost V 5 bases and J 6 bases; bases outside gene matches: 9. This CDR3 spans 15 amino acids. Per the germline V gene, CDR1 is SGHTA and CDR2 is FQGTGA. CDR3 amino acids: CASSPPGTGMDTQYF. In DNA, the CDR3 is TGTGCCAGCAGCCCCCCCGGGACAGGGATGGATACGCAGTATTTT.

This clonotype came up many times. This chain links TRBV5-1 with TRBJ1-4; 9 nucleotides align to TRBD1. The V and J ends lost 1 base and 5 bases, in that order; junction bases with no gene match: 3. CDR1 and CDR2 (germline): SGHRS, YFSETQ. This CDR3 spans 15 amino acids. In DNA form, the CDR3 reads TGCGCCAGCAGCTTGTCCGGGACAGGGAATGAAAAACTGTTTTTT. Residues: CASSLSGTGNEKLFF.

This clonotype was recorded many times. V is TRBV29-1 and J is TRBJ1-2; TRBD1 might be the D (6 bases). Between the trimmed V and J ends, which lost 6 bases and 7 bases, there was a span of 21 bases. The CDR3 length is 14 residues. Germline V gene lookup returns CDR1 SQVTM and CDR2 ANQGSEA. CDR3 sequence reads: CSVENSDRLSGYTF. CDR3 DNA: TGCAGCGTAGAAAACTCGGACAGACTTAGTGGCTACACCTTC.

This clonotype was seen many times. The genes are TRBV12-3 or TRBV12-4 and TRBJ2-7, with a possible D match to TRBD2 (5 bases). The CDR3 has 12 amino acids. V gave up 6 bases and J gave up 9 bases, with 15 bases separating them. The CDR3 DNA follows: TGTGCCAGCAGAAGGAGGACCTCCGGGCAGTACTTC. Its translation: CASRRRTSGQYF.

This clonotype was seen many times. The rearrangement joins TRBV7-2 to TRBJ2-5; TRBD2 matches at 12 bases. Trimming at V came to 5 bases and at J to 5 bases, leaving 21 bases not matched to a gene. Per germline, CDR1 SGHTA and CDR2 FQGNSA. CDR3 size: 20 residues. The CDR3 is CASSPQGPSTSGGRRETQYF. The CDR3 coding sequence is TGTGCCAGCAGCCCTCAGGGCCCATCTACTAGCGGGGGGCGTCGGGAGACCCAGTACTTC. The variable domain in full, with the rest retrieved from reference TRBV7-2 and TRBJ2-5, is GAGVSQSPSNKVTEKGKDVELRCDPISGHTALYWYRQSLGQGLEFLIYFQGNSAPDKSGLPSDRFSAERTGGSVSTLTIQRTQQEDSAVYLCASSPQGPSTSGGRRETQYFGPGTRLLVL.

There are many counts of this clonotype. The chain links TRBV7-2 to TRBJ2-5; 7 positions match TRBD1. Germline V lookup: CDR1 SGHTA, CDR2 FQGNSA. The CDR3 has 15 residues. Unmatched junction bases numbered 4, after V lost 2 bases and J lost 1 base. The CDR3 loop reads CASSLWSGGQETQYF. In nucleotides, the CDR3 is TGTGCCAGCAGCTTATGGTCAGGGGGCCAAGAGACCCAGTACTTC.

This clonotype has a count of ten or more. The chain employs TRBV6-5 and TRBJ1-1; D perhaps matches TRBD1 (5 bases). CDR1 and CDR2 from the germline V gene are MNHEY and SVGAGI. The CDR3 runs to 14 residues. The V end was cut by 5 bases, the J end by 1 base, with 11 bases between. CDR3 in amino acids: CASSRQTANTEAFF. The CDR3 DNA sequence: TGTGCCAGCAGTCGTCAGACAGCGAACACTGAAGCTTTCTTT.

In this sample, this clonotype turned up many times. The chain employs TRBV5-1 and TRBJ2-1, with 8 bases aligning to TRBD2. Germline V lookup: CDR1 SGHRS, CDR2 YFSETQ. V gave up 5 bases and J gave up 0 bases; unmatched junction bases: 7. The length of the CDR3 is 16 residues. CDR3 sequence (DNA): TGCGCCAGCAGACTAGCGGCGCTGAGCTCCTACAATGAGCAGTTCTTC. Translation gives CASRLAALSSYNEQFF.

This clonotype was recorded at least ten times. V gene TRBV6-5 combines with J gene TRBJ1-6, with D possibly being TRBD1 (5 bases). Germline CDR1 reads MNHEY; CDR2 reads SVGAGI. V was trimmed by 2 bases and J by 1 base, leaving 6 bases between them. This CDR3 region has 15 residues. In nucleotides, the CDR3 is TGTGCCAGCAGTTACGGGGGTTCCTATAATTCACCCCTCCACTTT. Its translation is CASSYGGSYNSPLHF.

Many counts were recorded for this clonotype. The J gene is TRBJ1-1, the V gene TRBV12-3 or TRBV12-4, with D uncertain. There are 14 residues in the CDR3. The V and J ends lost 2 bases and 2 bases respectively, with 9 bases between them. CDR3 sequence: CASSLWGENTEAFF. DNA of the CDR3: TGTGCCAGCAGTTTATGGGGAGAAAACACTGAAGCTTTCTTT.

This clonotype has at least ten counts. V and J are TRBV5-1 and TRBJ2-3, with a possible D match to TRBD2 (6 bases). The germline V gene encodes CDR1 SGHRS and CDR2 YFSETQ. V was trimmed by 6 bases and J by 4 bases, leaving 15 bases between them. The CDR3 contains 14 residues. The DNA for the CDR3 is TGCGCCAGCACCCGGGGGTCAAAGGCAGATACGCAGTATTTT. Its translation: CASTRGSKADTQYF.

This clonotype was observed at least ten times. The rearrangement links TRBV24-1 to TRBJ2-1; possibly TRBD1 or TRBD2 for D (7 bases each). The CDR3 is 16 amino acids. V lost 3 bases, J lost 0 bases, and 11 bases lay in between. Germline CDR1 is KGHDR and CDR2 is SFDVKD. For the CDR3, the DNA is TGTGCCACCAGTGATCAGGGGGGGGGCTCCTACAATGAGCAGTTCTTC. Protein: CATSDQGGGSYNEQFF.

This clonotype occurred many times. This chain uses TRBV6-5 with TRBJ1-4; possible D gene TRBD1, 5 bases. The V gene lost 0 bases and the J gene lost 5 bases, with 10 bases spanning the gap. The CDR3 loop spans 15 amino acids. Germline CDR1 is MNHEY and CDR2 is SVGAGI. CDR3 DNA sequence: TGTGCCAGCAGTTACTCAGGGGCCCGGAATGAAAAACTGTTTTTT. Its translation: CASSYSGARNEKLFF.

The sample holds many counts of this clonotype. The genes are TRBV7-9 and TRBJ2-1, with D perhaps matching TRBD1 (6 bases). The length of the CDR3 is 18 residues. Germline CDR1 reads SEHNR; CDR2 reads FQNEAQ (reference sequence). Trimming removed 1 base from V and 3 bases from J, with 19 bases in between. CDR3 DNA: TGTGCCAGCAGCTTAGAATTCGGGGCAGGGACAAACTACAATGAGCAGTTCTTC. Encoded protein: CASSLEFGAGTNYNEQFF.

This clonotype was seen many times. This rearrangement joins TRBV7-2 to TRBJ2-6; unclear D gene. Germline loops: CDR1 SGHTA, CDR2 FQGNSA. This CDR3 spans 14 amino acids. Deletions cut 2 bases from V and 4 bases from J, with 6 bases between. This chain's CDR3 is CASSLSPGANVLTF. In DNA form, the CDR3 reads TGTGCCAGCAGCTTAAGTCCCGGGGCCAACGTCCTGACTTTC.

Turning to this clonotype: A read error is possible here, since a much larger clone lies one base away. The V and J genes are TRBV20-1 and TRBJ2-7; TRBD2 matches 13 bases. This CDR3 is built from 19 residues. The V gene's germline CDR1 is DFQATT and CDR2 SNEGSKA (reference sequence). Unmatched junction bases numbered 13, after V lost 2 bases and J lost 0 bases. The CDR3, as DNA: TGCAGTGCTAGACCTTCCGCCAGGACTAGCGGGGGACTCTCCTACGAGCAGTACTTC. It translates to CSARPSARTSGGLSYEQYF.

This clonotype occurred many times. V is TRBV29-1 and J is TRBJ2-1, with 7 bases matching TRBD1. Germline V lookup: CDR1 SQVTM, CDR2 ANQGSEA. The CDR3 consists of 16 residues. The trim removed 3 bases at V and 9 bases at J, leaving 17 bases unmatched. CDR3 sequence: CSVEPFRDSGTGEQFF. As DNA, the CDR3 is TGCAGCGTTGAGCCCTTCCGGGACAGTGGAACGGGTGAGCAGTTCTTC.

This clonotype was counted many times. The chain couples TRBV7-8 to TRBJ2-7; 9 bases fit TRBD2. This CDR3 is built from 13 residues. The junction had 2 bases not matched to a gene; V was cut back by 6 bases and J by 2 bases. In germline, CDR1 is SGHVS, CDR2 FQNEAQ. CDR3 in DNA: TGTGCCAGCAGTGTAGCGGGAGCCTACGAGCAGTACTTC. It specifies CASSVAGAYEQYF.

This clonotype was seen repeatedly, ten times or more. The chain links TRBV11-2 to TRBJ2-3, with 10 bases fitting TRBD2. Germline CDR1 SGHAT, CDR2 FQNNGV. This CDR3 is 15 amino acids long. J lost 3 bases, V lost 4 bases, and 4 bases had no gene match. This CDR3 reads CASSSSGRRTDTQYF. CDR3 DNA sequence: TGTGCCAGCAGCTCTAGCGGGAGAAGGACAGATACGCAGTATTTT.

This clonotype was counted ten times or more. V usage is TRBV7-9 and J usage is TRBJ2-3, with a weak D call TRBD1 (5 bases). The V end was cut by 0 bases, the J end by 2 bases, with 12 bases between. The CDR3 spans 16 residues. Germline CDR1 SEHNR, CDR2 FQNEAQ (reference sequence). The CDR3 DNA is TGTGCCAGCAGCTTAGCGGTTGGGGCGCACACAGATACGCAGTATTTT. This codes for CASSLAVGAHTDTQYF.

V usage is TRBV29-1 and J usage is TRBJ2-3; 7 bases align to TRBD2. The CDR3 is made up of 15 amino acids. V was pared by 6 bases and J by 2 bases, with 11 bases of the junction left unmatched. Germline CDR1 is SQVTM and CDR2 is ANQGSEA. The CDR3 DNA reads TGCAGCGTCCGCAAGGCGGGGGAGAACACAGATACGCAGTATTTT. It encodes CSVRKAGENTDTQYF.

This clonotype was picked up many times. The chain couples TRBV7-9 to TRBJ1-1, with D maybe TRBD1 (6 bases). The CDR3 totals 13 residues. The V gene lost 5 bases and the J gene lost 4 bases, with 11 bases spanning the gap. Germline V CDR1 and CDR2: SEHNR, FQNEAQ (reference sequence). The CDR3 DNA follows: TGTGCCAGCAGCAAACAGGGTGGCACTGAAGCTTTCTTT. Its protein is CASSKQGGTEAFF.

This clonotype was seen ten or more times. This rearrangement joins TRBV20-1 to TRBJ1-2, with 7 bases fitting TRBD1. This CDR3 region has 11 residues. CDR1 is DFQATT, CDR2 SNEGSKA, per germline (reference sequence). The junction had 4 bases not matched to a gene; V was cut back by 6 bases and J by 6 bases. This CDR3 is CSALQGHGYTF. CDR3 nucleotides: TGCAGTGCATTACAGGGGCATGGCTACACCTTC.

This clonotype is medium-sized by share. The V call is TRBV12-3 or TRBV12-4, the J call TRBJ2-3; D gene uncertain. This CDR3 has 12 amino acids. Trimming stripped 5 bases from V and 3 bases from J, with 6 bases between. DNA of the CDR3: TGTGCCAGCAGTGGAGAAACAGATACGCAGTATTTT. This gives the protein CASSGETDTQYF.